Given below is one TCR beta chain in context. This clonotype has a count of ten or more. Its binding antigen is unknown. No clone much larger than this one lies a single base away; base qualities are absent. The record originates from a study of beta chain bispecific antibodies for T cell cancers (dated by TCRdb to about 2021). Turning to the overall study: Healthy donor T cells were cocultured with T cell leukemia lines and bispecific antibodies, and TRBV sequencing of the surviving cells was then used to measure how much each TRBV family was depleted. Surface TRBV12 (TRBV12-3) was expressed by Jurkat cells, and surface TRBV5-5 was expressed by HPB-ALL cells.

General study outcomes and caveats: Cross-reactivity of the anti-TRBV5-5 antibody with TRBV5-6 was attributed to high sequence similarity between the two genes. Every sequenced sample was a mix of normal T cells and leukemia cell line cells, and most of the targeted TRBV signal originated from the leukemia cells instead of the normal T cells.

CDR1 and CDR2 are read off the germline V gene as SGHVS and FNYEAQ. The CDR3 goes from the cysteine to the phenylalanine over 16 residues. The CDR3 DNA has 48 bases and is translated from base 1. The junction shows trimming of 5 bases on V and 0 bases on J, plus 15 bases between the germline ends. The libraries included unique molecular identifier barcodes, and the barcodes were used to quantify clonotypes. Qiagen AllPrep DNA/RNA Micro kits were used to isolate total RNA, and an Agilent TapeStation was used to check RNA quality. TCR beta libraries were built by 5' RACE: cDNA synthesis followed by two PCR steps using TCR beta constant-region gene-specific primers. Sequencing of the TCR beta libraries was done on an Illumina MiSeq platform. In the original analysis: MIGEC, MiXCR and VDJtools were used to process the reads. The frequency of each clonotype was calculated as the fraction of all unique molecular identifiers in the sample that belonged to that clonotype. Any TRBV gene that IMGT lists as a pseudogene or open reading frame, and is therefore nonfunctional, such as TRBV1, TRBV12-1 and TRBV21, was left out. The public reads were reprocessed in TCRdb via fastp at Q25 and MiXCR, keeping in-frame beta chains. Entries are consolidated by CDR3 protein sequence, retaining the most common genes and DNA. TCRdb, not the original authors, processed these V and J calls. The sample table holds just over 20,000 distinct CDR3 sequences, of which over 2% were seen once. The ten largest clones take up 30% of the sample.

T cells were expanded from blood mononuclear cells for 3 days with either the anti-CD3 antibody OKT3 or CD3/CD28 Dynabeads. Expanded T cells were maintained in RPMI 1640 supplemented with about 10% fetal bovine serum, recombinant human IL-2 (roughly 100 IU/ml) and IL-7 (about 5 ng/ml). Each coculture mixed about 50,000 target cells and about 50,000 normal T cells with bispecific antibody in about 100 ul and was incubated at 37 degrees C for roughly 16 hours. Every bispecific antibody was made of two single-chain variable fragments, expressed in a single-chain diabody format carrying a His tag. Healthy human donors supplied the effector T cells, with peripheral blood mononuclear cells isolated from leukapheresis samples using Ficoll density gradient centrifugation.

The sequence is built from TRBV7-6 and TRBJ2-3; a weak D assignment points to TRBD2 (6 bases agree). The source material was healthy donor T cells cultured with leukemia cells. The sequence derives from a human donor in good health. Some clones in this sample may be carry-over from other donors' samples. The CDR3 is CASSRLELASTDTQYF. The nucleotide sequence is given as TGTGCCAGCAGCCGATTGGAACTAGCTAGCACAGATACGCAGTATTTT.